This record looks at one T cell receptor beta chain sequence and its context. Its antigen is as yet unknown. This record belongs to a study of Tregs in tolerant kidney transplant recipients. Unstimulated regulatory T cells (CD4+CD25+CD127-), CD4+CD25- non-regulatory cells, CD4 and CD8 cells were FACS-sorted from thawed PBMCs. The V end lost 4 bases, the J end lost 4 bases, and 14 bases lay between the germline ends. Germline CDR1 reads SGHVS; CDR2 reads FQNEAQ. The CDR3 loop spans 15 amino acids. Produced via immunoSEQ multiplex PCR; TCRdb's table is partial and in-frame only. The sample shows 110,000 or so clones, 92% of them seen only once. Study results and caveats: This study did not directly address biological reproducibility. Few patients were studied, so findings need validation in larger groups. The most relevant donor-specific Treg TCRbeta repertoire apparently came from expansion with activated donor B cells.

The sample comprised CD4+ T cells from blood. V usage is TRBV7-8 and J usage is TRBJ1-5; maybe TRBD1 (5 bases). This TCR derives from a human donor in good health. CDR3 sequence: CASSYQGGLNQPQHF. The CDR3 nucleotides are TGTGCCAGCAGCTACCAGGGTGGGCTAAATCAGCCCCAGCATTTT.